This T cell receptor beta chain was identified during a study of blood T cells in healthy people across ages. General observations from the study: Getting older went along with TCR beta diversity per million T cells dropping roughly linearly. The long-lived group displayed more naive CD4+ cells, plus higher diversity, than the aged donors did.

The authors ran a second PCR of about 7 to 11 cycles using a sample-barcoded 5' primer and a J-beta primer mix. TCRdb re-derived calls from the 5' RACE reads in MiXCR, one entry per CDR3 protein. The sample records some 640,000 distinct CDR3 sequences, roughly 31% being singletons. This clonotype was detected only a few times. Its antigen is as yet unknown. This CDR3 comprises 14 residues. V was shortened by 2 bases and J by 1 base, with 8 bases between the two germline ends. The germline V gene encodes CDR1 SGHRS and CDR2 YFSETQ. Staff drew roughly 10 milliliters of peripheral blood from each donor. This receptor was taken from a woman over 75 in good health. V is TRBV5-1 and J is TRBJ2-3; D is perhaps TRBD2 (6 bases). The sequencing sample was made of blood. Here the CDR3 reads CASSFQRGTDTQYF. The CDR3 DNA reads TGCGCCAGCAGCTTCCAGCGGGGCACAGATACGCAGTATTTT.